This T cell receptor (beta chain) was found in a study of CD8 T cells in Susac syndrome. V lost 2 bases and J lost 1; bases outside the gene matches: 7. The CDR3 spans 16 residues. Germline V gives CDR1 SEHNR, CDR2 FQNEAQ (reference sequence). An amount of RNA that ranged from about 0.45 to 1 ug was reverse transcribed with random hexamers. TCRdb processed the immunoSEQ multiplex PCR reads anew with MiXCR; each CDR3 protein has one entry. The repertoire holds under 200,000 distinct CDR3 sequences, with around 95% as singletons. This sequence originates from a human donor with multiple sclerosis. The sample was CD8+ T cells from PBMCs. This sequence joins TRBV7-9 and TRBJ1-2; 7 nucleotides match TRBD1. The CDR3 region is CASSLTGQENNYGYTF. In DNA, the CDR3 is TGTGCCAGCAGCTTAACCGGACAGGAAAATAACTATGGCTACACCTTC.